Below are 26 T cell receptor beta chains sequenced from a single sample in a study of blood T cell repertoires in COVID-19. The assay was immunoSEQ multiplex PCR, and TCRdb's table has in-frame clones only and misses some. Of some 44,000 clones detected, roughly 90% appear once; the ten largest clones hold about 12%. The sample consisted of peripheral blood. The receptors stem from a human donor in a cohort sampled during active COVID-19.

CDR3 region: CASEDRSSGNTIYF. In DNA, the CDR3 is TGTGCCAGCGAGGACAGGTCGTCTGGAAACACCATATATTTT. The genes are TRBV6-5 and TRBJ1-3; TRBD1 matches at 7 bases. Germline V gene sequence: CDR1 MNHEY, CDR2 SVGAGI. Trimming removed 8 bases from V and 1 base from J; junction bases left unmatched: 5. CDR3 length: 14 residues.

V and J are TRBV5-1 and TRBJ1-4; no firm D call. The V end was cut by 4 bases, the J end by 0 bases, with 10 bases between. The germline V gene encodes CDR1 SGHRS and CDR2 YFSETQ. The CDR3 is 15 residues long. CDR3 loop: CASSVTFATNEKLFF. CDR3 coding DNA: TGCGCCAGCAGCGTCACTTTTGCAACTAATGAAAAACTGTTTTTT.

This chain links TRBV18 with TRBJ1-2, with 7 nucleotides matching TRBD1. V was pared by 6 bases and J by 2 bases, with 3 bases of the junction left unmatched. Per germline, CDR1 KGHSH and CDR2 LQKENI. CDR3 length: 13 residues. The chain's CDR3 is CASSSGGNYGYTF. In DNA, the CDR3 is TGTGCCAGCTCTTCAGGGGGAAACTATGGCTACACCTTC.

This clone appeared once. The chain combines TRBV5-1 with TRBJ1-6, with 10 bases matching TRBD1. J lost 8 bases, V lost 4 bases, and 3 bases had no gene match. The length of the CDR3 is 14 residues. Germline loops: CDR1 SGHRS, CDR2 YFSETQ. The CDR3 here is CASSDGTGDSPLHF. CDR3 coding DNA: TGCGCCAGCAGCGACGGGACAGGGGATTCACCCCTCCACTTT.

The chain carries TRBV5-5 and TRBJ1-5; 9 bases map to TRBD1. The CDR3 runs to 14 residues. CDR1 and CDR2 from the germline V gene are SGHKS and YYEKEE (reference sequence). V lost 4 bases to trimming and J lost 6 bases; unmatched junction nucleotides: 5. CDR3 protein: CASSRDRVLQPQHF. CDR3 DNA sequence: TGTGCCAGCAGCAGGGACAGGGTTCTTCAGCCCCAGCATTTT.

This sequence joins TRBV2 and TRBJ2-7; 14 nucleotides align to TRBD2. The CDR3 contains 15 residues. The J segment lost 4 bases and the V segment lost 7 bases, leaving 6 bases of the junction unmatched. Looked up from germline, CDR1 is SNHLY and CDR2 is FYNNEI. CDR3 DNA sequence: TGTGCCAGCACGGGACTAGCGGGAGTACGGTACGAGCAGTACTTC. Protein sequence: CASTGLAGVRYEQYF.

This clone has a handful of counts. The V and J genes are TRBV6-1 and TRBJ1-6; D remains ambiguous. Trimming removed 2 bases at V and 13 bases at J, with 6 bases between. CDR3 length: 11 amino acids. Germline values: CDR1 MNHNS, CDR2 SASEGT. CDR3 bases: TGTGCCAGCAGTGAACCCTTCCCCCTCCACTTT. Amino acid sequence: CASSEPFPLHF.

This clone has only one observation. The rearrangement uses TRBV9 and TRBJ1-2; 10 bases align to TRBD1. The CDR3 has 15 residues. V was clipped by 3 bases and J by 4 bases; unmatched bases: 6. Germline V gives CDR1 SGDLS, CDR2 YYNGEE. CDR3 sequence reads: CASSGTGTGVYGYTF. CDR3 sequence (DNA): TGTGCCAGCAGCGGAACCGGGACAGGGGTCTATGGCTACACCTTC.

This clone was picked up one time. This sequence joins TRBV7-9 and TRBJ2-1, with D unclear. The V end was cut by 5 bases, the J end by 7 bases, with 15 bases between. This CDR3 region has 14 residues. Germline V gene sequence: CDR1 SEHNR, CDR2 FQNEAQ (reference sequence). The CDR3: CASSQALVENEQFF. DNA of the CDR3: TGTGCCAGCAGCCAAGCATTAGTGGAGAATGAGCAGTTCTTC. The entire variable domain, with the rest obtained from reference TRBV7-9 and TRBJ2-1, is as follows: DTGVSQNPRHKITKRGQNVTFRCDPISEHNRLYWYRQTLGQGPEFLTYFQNEAQLEKSRLLSDRFSAERPKGSFSTLEIQRTEQGDSAMYLCASSQALVENEQFFGPGTRLTVL.

The CDR3: CSVRITDTQYF. For the CDR3, the DNA is TGCAGCGTGCGTATCACAGATACGCAGTATTTT. The V and J genes are TRBV29-1 and TRBJ2-3; D is ambiguous. The CDR3 runs 11 residues. Germline V gene lookup returns CDR1 SQVTM and CDR2 ANQGSEA. Trimming cost V 6 bases and J 2 bases, with 6 bases left between them.

This clone showed up just a few times. The rearrangement uses TRBV19 and TRBJ1-5, with D possibly matching TRBD1 (6 bases). The CDR3 is made up of 18 amino acids. Germline values: CDR1 LNHDA, CDR2 SQIVND (reference sequence). Trimming pared 3 bases from V and 0 bases from J, leaving 18 bases between. The CDR3: CASSIRHREKSSNQPQHF. CDR3 in DNA: TGTGCCAGTAGTATCCGTCACAGGGAGAAGTCTAGCAATCAGCCCCAGCATTTT.

The V gene is TRBV27, the J gene TRBJ2-1, with 8 positions matching TRBD1. V lost 2 bases to trimming and J lost 9 bases; unmatched junction nucleotides: 12. CDR3 length equals 16 residues. Germline V gives CDR1 MNHEY, CDR2 SMNVEV (reference sequence). DNA for the CDR3: TGTGCCAGCAGTTTAATGTCCCCCAGGGGGCTGGGTGAGCAGTTCTTC. It specifies CASSLMSPRGLGEQFF.

The rearrangement joins TRBV19 to TRBJ2-3, with a possible D match to TRBD2 (5 bases). Germline values: CDR1 LNHDA, CDR2 SQIVND (reference sequence). Between the trimmed V and J ends, which lost 4 bases and 7 bases, there was a span of 9 bases. The length of the CDR3 is 12 residues. CDR3 nucleotide sequence: TGTGCCAGTAGTACACCGGGGTATACGCAGTATTTT. Translation: CASSTPGYTQYF. Together with reference TRBV19 and TRBJ2-3, the CDR3 gives the full variable domain: DGGITQSPKYLFRKEGQNVTLSCEQNLNHDAMYWYRQDPGQGLRLIYYSQIVNDFQKGDIAEGYSVSREKKESFPLTVTSAQKNPTAFYLCASSTPGYTQYFGPGTRLTVL.

The chain recombines TRBV6-2 or TRBV6-3 with TRBJ2-3; 7 bases agree with TRBD2. Germline V lookup: CDR1 MNHEY, CDR2 SVGEGT. This CDR3 comprises 12 residues. V lost 0 bases, J lost 14 bases, and 5 bases stayed unmatched. CDR3 in amino acids: CASSYSLWGGYF. CDR3 nucleotide sequence: TGTGCCAGCAGTTACTCCCTATGGGGGGGGTATTTT.

This chain links TRBV5-1 with TRBJ2-2; 8 nucleotides line up with TRBD1. This CDR3 contains 15 residues. Per germline, CDR1 SGHRS and CDR2 YFSETQ. V lost 6 bases to trimming and J lost 4 bases; unmatched junction nucleotides: 8. The CDR3 bases are TGCGCCAGCACCGTGACAGGGGTAGGCACCGGGGAGCTGTTTTTT. Encoded protein: CASTVTGVGTGELFF.

The V call is TRBV6-2 or TRBV6-3, the J call TRBJ1-1, with 7 bases fitting TRBD1. Germline V gene sequence: CDR1 MNHEY, CDR2 SVGEGT. The CDR3 sequence is 13 residues long. The V gene end was trimmed by 3 bases and the J gene end by 7 bases; junction bases not matched to a gene: 5. CDR3 region: CASSYPQGHEAFF. CDR3 nucleotides: TGTGCCAGCAGTTATCCACAGGGGCATGAAGCTTTCTTT.

The chain uses TRBV28 and TRBJ2-7; D uncertain. CDR1 and CDR2 from the germline V gene are MDHEN and SYDVKM. V lost 2 bases, J lost 2 bases, and 10 bases lay in between. CDR3 length equals 14 residues. As DNA, the CDR3 is TGTGCCAGCAGTTTAGGGCGACCCCCCTACGAGCAGTACTTC. Translated: CASSLGRPPYEQYF.

The gene calls are TRBV7-2 and TRBJ2-7; TRBD2 agrees at 10 bases. The CDR3 contains 18 residues. Germline assignment: CDR1 SGHTA and CDR2 FQGNSA. The trim removed 1 base at V and 0 bases at J, leaving 9 bases unmatched. This chain's CDR3 is CASSLVGLSSGSSYEQYF. CDR3 DNA sequence: TGTGCCAGCAGCTTAGTCGGGCTTTCTAGCGGGAGCTCCTACGAGCAGTACTTC.

The V gene is TRBV27, the J gene TRBJ1-1; 7 positions match TRBD1. Germline V gene data show CDR1 as MNHEY and CDR2 as SMNVEV (reference sequence). J lost 1 base, V lost 2 bases, and 4 bases had no gene match. This CDR3 is 15 amino acids long. CDR3 residues: CASSLATGRNTEAFF. The CDR3 DNA reads as TGTGCCAGCAGTTTAGCGACAGGGAGGAACACTGAAGCTTTCTTT.

The rearrangement links TRBV9 to TRBJ2-5, with a weak D call TRBD2 (6 bases). The CDR3 has 14 amino acids. The V gene lost 4 bases and the J gene lost 8 bases, with 18 bases spanning the gap. Germline values: CDR1 SGDLS, CDR2 YYNGEE. The CDR3 loop is CASSPSSETLTQYF. As DNA, the CDR3 is TGTGCCAGCAGCCCCTCTAGCGAAACTTTAACCCAGTACTTC.

V gene TRBV19 combines with J gene TRBJ1-5, with D possibly TRBD1 on 6 matching bases. Deletions cut 7 bases from V and 4 bases from J, with 17 bases between. This CDR3 comprises 15 residues. From germline, CDR1 is LNHDA and CDR2 SQIVND (reference sequence). The CDR3 region has the DNA TGTGCCAGTACCCACGGCGGCAGGGGTAATCAGCCCCAGCATTTT. It specifies CASTHGGRGNQPQHF.

V and J are TRBV5-6 and TRBJ2-7; maybe TRBD1 (6 bases). CDR1 and CDR2 (germline): SGHDT, YYEEEE. The CDR3 covers 16 residues. V was cut by 2 bases and J by 2 bases, with 17 bases left in between. The DNA for the CDR3 is TGTGCCAGCAGCTTACCGGGACAACCGAACCCCTACGAGCAGTACTTC. Protein product: CASSLPGQPNPYEQYF.

V gene TRBV6-1 combines with J gene TRBJ2-3; TRBD2 might be the D (6 bases). The CDR3 is 14 amino acids. V was trimmed by 1 base and J by 6 bases, leaving 11 bases between them. From germline, CDR1 is MNHNS and CDR2 SASEGT. CDR3 loop: CASSEGGVGDTQYF. CDR3 bases: TGTGCCAGCAGTGAAGGCGGGGTCGGGGATACGCAGTATTTT.

V gene TRBV6-2 or TRBV6-3 combines with J gene TRBJ2-7, with 8 positions matching TRBD1. J was trimmed by 4 bases and V by 2 bases; bases with no gene match: 7. Germline values: CDR1 MNHEY, CDR2 SVGEGT. The CDR3 is 15 residues long. The CDR3 DNA sequence: TGTGCCAGCAGTTACCAGCCAGGGGGCGGGTACGAGCAGTACTTC. Its translation: CASSYQPGGGYEQYF.

This sequence joins TRBV18 and TRBJ2-3, with TRBD2 matching over 9 bases. Trimming removed 2 bases from V and 6 bases from J; junction bases left unmatched: 15. Germline CDR1 KGHSH, CDR2 LQKENI. CDR3 length: 18 residues. CDR3 residues: CASSPRGSGGDPTDTQYF. For the CDR3, the DNA is TGTGCCAGCTCACCAAGGGGTAGCGGGGGCGATCCCACGGATACGCAGTATTTT.

V and J are TRBV4-1 and TRBJ2-7; possibly TRBD1 for D (6 bases). The germline V gene encodes CDR1 MGHRA and CDR2 YSYEKL. With 5 bases removed from V and 5 bases from J, the gap between germline ends came to 16 bases. CDR3 size: 14 residues. The CDR3 loop is CASSNPGTSDEQYF. CDR3 sequence (DNA): TGCGCCAGCAGCAATCCCGGGACAAGCGACGAGCAGTACTTC.